The sequence of this T cell receptor (beta chain) was determined in a study of early T cells in non-severe SARS-CoV-2 infection. Study-level background: Unpaired chains resulted from sequencing bulk RNA of unsorted whole blood.

cDNA molecules, individually, were tagged with unique molecular identifiers. TCRdb re-analysed the 5' RACE reads in MiXCR, keeping a single row per CDR3 protein. The sample carries about 50,000 distinct CDR3 sequences, over 9.5% recorded once. Study results and limitations: Using VDJdb, the matching emphasized anti-spike CD8 responses while missing private and CD4 specificities.

This clonotype was picked up many times. Its antigen is not identified. Germline values: CDR1 MNHEY, CDR2 SVGAGI. V was pared by 5 bases and J by 4 bases, with 23 bases between. This CDR3 contains 17 residues. V is TRBV6-5 and J is TRBJ1-1; a possible D gene is TRBD1 (5 bases). The clonotype comes from an adult who was a healthcare worker with PCR-confirmed SARS-CoV-2 infection or an uninfected control (not recorded which). The sample comprised whole blood. CDR3 DNA sequence: TGTGCCAGCAGTCAGATCTCAGGCAGTGGAAGGGGCACTGAAGCTTTCTTT. Protein sequence: CASSQISGSGRGTEAFF.